Following are 5 T cell receptor beta chains from one sample sequenced in a study of post-analysis software for immune sequencing data. No antigen has been assigned to these receptors. Study-level findings and limits: Patients carried five TRBV segments more frequently than controls did, and TRBV5-6, TRBV5-1 and TRBV20-1 were among them.

The library was made from cDNA and included unique molecular identifiers. Each CDR3 protein is one row after TCRdb ran MiXCR on the PCR reads. The sample contains about 500,000 distinct CDR3 sequences, around 40% of which appear only once. Specimen: blood. The receptors were sampled from a girl between 10 and 17 years old with multiple sclerosis.

This sequence joins TRBV20-1 and TRBJ1-1, with a possible D match to TRBD1 (6 bases). Per germline, CDR1 DFQATT and CDR2 SNEGSKA (reference sequence). This CDR3 has 13 amino acids. The germline V and J ends were trimmed by 8 bases and 1 base, with 14 bases remaining between them. The CDR3 spells CSSYSDRNTEAFF. The CDR3 DNA reads as TGCAGTTCCTATTCGGACAGGAACACTGAAGCTTTCTTT.

The chain joins TRBV20-1 to TRBJ1-1; 7 positions match TRBD1. Germline-derived CDR1 and CDR2 are DFQATT and SNEGSKA (reference sequence). V dropped 3 bases and J dropped 6; count of bases not matched to a gene: 7. This CDR3 has 13 residues. The CDR3 sequence: CSARVGRGAEAFF. The CDR3 coding sequence is TGCAGTGCTAGGGTTGGCAGGGGGGCTGAAGCTTTCTTT.

This clonotype was found a few times. The chain links TRBV12-3 or TRBV12-4 to TRBJ1-1, with 8 bases aligning to TRBD1. The trim removed 4 bases at V and 4 bases at J, leaving 5 bases unmatched. The CDR3 length is 14 residues. The chain's CDR3 is CASSYETGGTEAFF. The DNA of the CDR3 is TGTGCCAGCAGTTATGAAACAGGGGGCACTGAAGCTTTCTTT.

In this sample, this clonotype turned up a few times. V gene TRBV24-1 combines with J gene TRBJ2-3; the D gene is possibly TRBD1 (7 bases). The V gene's germline CDR1 is KGHDR and CDR2 SFDVKD. The CDR3 spans 15 residues. Trimming left V 3 bases short and J 5 bases short, with 14 bases between. Here the CDR3 DNA reads TGTGCCACCAGTGATATCGACAGGGACTTAGATACGCAGTATTTT. Amino acids: CATSDIDRDLDTQYF.

The rearrangement joins TRBV29-1 to TRBJ2-7, with D perhaps TRBD2 (5 bases). The ends were cut back, 4 bases at V and 0 bases at J, with 10 bases in the middle. Germline values: CDR1 SQVTM, CDR2 ANQGSEA. This CDR3 contains 13 residues. CDR3 protein: CSVGGQSSYEQYF. CDR3 nucleotides: TGCAGCGTTGGAGGGCAGAGCTCCTACGAGCAGTACTTC.